The sequence of this T cell receptor (beta chain) was determined in a study of human T cells and chemical hapten exposure. Study-wide context: The cohort included alopecia areata under or over 50% scalp, totalis and universalis. Study-level points and caveats: TCRs above 1 in 1000 frequency stayed constant with DPC sensitization.

With V trimmed by 5 bases and J by 4 bases, 6 bases remained unmatched. CDR1 is SGHTA, CDR2 FQGNSA, per germline. The CDR3 covers 14 residues. Points on this clonotype: Its cognate antigen is unknown.

From the RACE reads, TCRdb called clonotypes with MiXCR, one entry per CDR3 protein. The sample has around 360,000 distinct CDR3 sequences, about 6% seen once. Time point reported: patch test 2, 6 weeks after DPC sensitization. Indicated treatment: therapeutic diphenylcyclopropenone sensitization with weekly scalp DPC. The chain links TRBV7-2 to TRBJ1-2, with TRBD1 matching 8 bases. The receptor was isolated from a woman under 30 with alopecia areata. Some clones in this sample may be carry-over from other donors' samples. This specimen was whole blood, taken in connection with sensitization to the hapten diphenylcyclopropenone (DPC). In DNA form, the CDR3 reads TGTGCCAGCAGCACGGGACAGGCCGTCTATGGCTACACCTTC. Translation gives CASSTGQAVYGYTF. Together with reference TRBV7-2 and TRBJ1-2, the CDR3 gives the full variable domain: GAGVSQSPSNKVTEKGKDVELRCDPISGHTALYWYRQSLGQGLEFLIYFQGNSAPDKSGLPSDRFSAERTGGSVSTLTIQRTQQEDSAVYLCASSTGQAVYGYTFGSGTRLTVV.